In its sample, the clone carrying this T cell receptor (beta chain) was seen a few times. Assay: immunoSEQ multiplex PCR; the TCRdb copy retains only in-frame clones and omits some. Among roughly 90,000 clones listed, under 85% were seen once. Germline-derived CDR1 and CDR2 are SGHVS and FNYEAQ. The CDR3 has 16 residues. V shed 0 bases, J shed 8 bases, and the junction held 7 bases outside the gene matches. This specimen comes from a study of blood T cell repertoires in COVID-19. Study background: From T cells, B-cell-depleted T cells, or PBMCs came the material, which was cDNA or gDNA.

The chain joins TRBV7-6 to TRBJ1-4; 9 nucleotides match TRBD1. The sample taken for sequencing was peripheral blood. The TCR was taken from a woman in her 70s with acute or convalescent COVID-19. The CDR3 here is CASSLANRGPGEKLFF. CDR3 nucleotides: TGTGCCAGCAGCTTAGCGAACAGGGGGCCAGGAGAAAAACTGTTTTTT.